This entry concerns a single T cell receptor (beta chain). This clonotype was observed a handful of times. Its cognate antigen has yet to be identified. No base quality information exists; no much larger clone differs at one position. TCR beta CDR3 regions were amplified from RNA transcripts. The TCR CDR3 was subjected to a first round of RT-PCR using the HTBI primer set and the Qiagen OneStep RT-PCR kit. Libraries were constructed in a second round of multiplex PCR, after which size selection and purification were performed. Paired-end sequencing of the libraries was performed with 100 bp reads on an Illumina HiSeq2000. Regarding the original processing steps: SOAPnuke was used to process the raw data, removing reads that contained adapters or uncalled bases, had a mean Phred below 15, or lacked an exact match to the constant primer or identifier. High-quality paired reads were merged with COPE v1.2.5, and unique nucleotide sequences were defined as clonotypes. MiTCR v1.1 was used to align the clonotypes against IMGT TRBV, TRBD and TRBJ reference segments. Analysis was restricted to V-J combinations with a frequency above 0.0001, which covered roughly 99% of repertoires. A TCS score was defined as the ratio of F50 (clonal expansion) to E x V (chaos), with BLOSUM62-based TCRdist applied between CDR3 peptides within each V-J. Welch's t-statistics and random forest reduced fewer than 600 V-J features to roughly 13, which were used in a naive Bayes classifier (R e1071). Clones were called with MiXCR by TCRdb after fastp trimmed the public reads at Q25, and only in-frame beta chains were retained. Identical CDR3 protein sequences are pooled into one entry, listed with their most common genes and DNA. These V and J calls originate from TCRdb's pipeline instead of the authors' own analysis. The table for this sample lists hundreds of thousands of distinct CDR3 sequences; about 14% of them were counted only once. The ten biggest clones cover more than 11% of the sample.

Stable Graves' hyperthyroidism was defined as the absence of progression to ophthalmopathy over 18 months of follow-up. The hyperthyroidism patients were between 18 and 65 years old and newly diagnosed, with a disease duration of less than 2 months. Patients with uncontrolled infections, other autoimmune diseases, pregnancy or lactation were excluded. Diagnoses were based on clinical symptoms, serum thyroxine and TRAb, thyroid ultrasound and orbital computed tomography. Ficoll-Paque density gradient centrifugation was used to isolate PBMCs from 10 ml of fresh peripheral blood. Total RNA was extracted using Trizol reagent, and RNA quality was assessed on an Agilent 2100 Bioanalyzer. This record belongs to a study of T cells in Graves' hyperthyroidism and ophthalmopathy (dated by TCRdb to between 2019 and 2020). Concerning the study at large: Peripheral blood was collected at initial diagnosis, before any treatment. To identify TCR V-J signatures that set the groups apart, the researchers used a discovery cohort of roughly 100 patients, made up of about 44 with Graves' ophthalmopathy and some 58 with stable Graves' hyperthyroidism. Prospective prediction of ophthalmopathy was tested in an independent validation cohort consisting of some 18 hyperthyroidism patients and about 17 patients who later progressed to ophthalmopathy. For training and testing, the 100 or so patients in the discovery cohort were randomly divided in a 7:3 ratio. The study also compared thyroid tissue and blood T-cell repertoires from five or six Graves' hyperthyroidism patients. Once sampling was done, hyperthyroidism patients were given methimazole at a starting dose of 30 mg daily, whereas ophthalmopathy patients were given high-dose intravenous methylprednisolone. TCR Vbeta CDR3 sequencing of some 140 peripheral blood samples (43 ophthalmopathy, 75 to 85 hyperthyroidism and approximately 17 progressor patients) is reported in the paper. On the study overall, not on this receptor specifically: A 13 V-J signature model separated ophthalmopathy from stable hyperthyroidism, with approximately 87% sensitivity and 81% to 82% specificity in cross-validation and 80%/75% in testing. In validation, the model predicted progression to ophthalmopathy with approximately 71% sensitivity and 72.22% specificity, a median of 6.5 months before onset. Most expanded thyroid clonotypes (frequency above 0.001) were also detected in blood, suggesting blood repertoires may reflect thyroid immune responses. No statistical method was used to set the sample size in advance, and investigators knew the group allocation.

The source of this sequence is a woman in her thirties or forties with Graves' hyperthyroidism. Source material: blood.

CDR3 protein: CASSRTAVNTGELFF. The base sequence is TGTGCCAGTAGTAGGACCGCAGTGAACACCGGGGAGCTGTTTTTT. The V and J genes are TRBV19 and TRBJ2-2; there is no confident call for the D gene. The CDR3 runs 15 amino acids, cysteine and phenylalanine included. The kept DNA is CDR3 alone, 45 bases in frame from the first base. Per the germline V gene (reference sequence), LNHDA is the CDR1 and SQIVND is the CDR2. Cut back by 4 bases and 1 base, the V and J ends lie 10 bases apart.